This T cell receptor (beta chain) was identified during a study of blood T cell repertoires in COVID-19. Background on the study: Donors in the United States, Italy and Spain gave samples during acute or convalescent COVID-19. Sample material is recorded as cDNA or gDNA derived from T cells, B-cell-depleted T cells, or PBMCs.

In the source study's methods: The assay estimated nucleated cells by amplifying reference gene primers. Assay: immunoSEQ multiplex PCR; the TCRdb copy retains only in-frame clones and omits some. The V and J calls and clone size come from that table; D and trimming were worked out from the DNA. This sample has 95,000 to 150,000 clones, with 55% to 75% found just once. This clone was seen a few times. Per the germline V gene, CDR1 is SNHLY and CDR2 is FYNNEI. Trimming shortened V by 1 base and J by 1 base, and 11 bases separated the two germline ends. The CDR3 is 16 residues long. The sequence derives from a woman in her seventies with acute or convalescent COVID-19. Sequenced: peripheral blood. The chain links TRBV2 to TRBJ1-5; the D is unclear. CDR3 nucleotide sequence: TGTGCCAGCAGTGAAGTGGTGGGAGCGAGCAATCAGCCCCAGCATTTT. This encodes CASSEVVGASNQPQHF.